The rows below give T cell receptor beta chains drawn from one sample of a study of shared clonotypes between healthy human individuals. The method was immunoSEQ multiplex PCR; TCRdb's version includes in-frame clones alone and lacks a portion of them. Among some 470,000 clones listed, 60% to 85% were seen once. The sequencing sample was made of PBMCs. The receptors were sampled from a woman aged 35 to 49 in good health. Some clones in this sample may be carry-over from other donors' samples. CDR3s include the opening cysteine and the closing phenylalanine or tryptophan. Fields, in order: CDR3 length, D gene, clone size, V gene, J gene, CDR3 protein, CDR3 DNA. A D gene is named only where the DNA matches it firmly. Rows give clone size only sometimes, using once, few, many, or a class for an expanded clone.

12,TRBD1,-,TRBV28,TRBJ1-2,CASRPRDRAYTF,TGTGCCAGCAGACCTCGGGACAGGGCTTATACCTTC
14,-,-,TRBV5-1,TRBJ1-1,CASSLERAGTEAFF,TGCGCCAGCAGCTTGGAGCGGGCCGGCACTGAAGCTTTCTTT
15,-,-,TRBV28,TRBJ2-7,CASFIPRTIYYEQYF,TGTGCCAGCTTTATCCCTCGTACCATATACTACGAGCAGTACTTC
12,-,-,TRBV27,TRBJ2-4,CASSSGLNIQYF,TGTGCCAGCAGTTCGGGATTAAACATTCAGTACTTC
14,-,-,TRBV4-2,TRBJ2-7,CASSQSGSSYEQYF,TGTGCCAGCAGCCAATCCGGGAGCTCCTACGAGCAGTACTTC
17,-,-,TRBV11-2,TRBJ1-2,CASSLSLGGPSNYGYTF,TGTGCCAGCAGCTTAAGTTTAGGGGGGCCGAGTAACTATGGCTACACCTTC
14,-,-,TRBV5-1,TRBJ2-5,CASSTRTAQETQYF,TGCGCCAGCAGCACCCGGACGGCTCAAGAGACCCAGTACTTC
12,-,-,TRBV2,TRBJ1-1,CASSEIREKAFF,TGTGCCAGCAGTGAAATCAGGGAGAAAGCTTTCTTT
14,-,-,TRBV30,TRBJ1-1,CAWRDLQPGGRAFF,TGTGCCTGGAGAGATCTACAGCCGGGGGGTAGAGCTTTCTTT
11,-,few,TRBV30,TRBJ2-7,CAWSTYDEQYF,TGTGCCTGGAGTACCTACGACGAGCAGTACTTC
14,-,-,TRBV21-1,TRBJ2-3,CASSKGTGTDTQYF,TGTGCCAGCAGCAAAGGCACAGGCACAGATACGCAGTATTTT
15,TRBD1,once,TRBV7-2,TRBJ1-1,CASSLPETGITEAFF,TGTGCCAGCAGCCTCCCCGAGACAGGGATCACTGAAGCTTTCTTT
13,-,-,TRBV2,TRBJ2-1,CASSSDGYNEQFF,TGTGCCAGCAGTTCGGACGGATACAATGAGCAGTTCTTC
15,TRBD1,-,TRBV18,TRBJ2-3,CASSGTGGDTDTQYF,TGTGCCAGCTCTGGGACAGGGGGCGATACAGATACGCAGTATTTT
14,TRBD2,-,TRBV7-2,TRBJ2-7,CASSVGAGAYEQYF,TGTGCCAGCAGTGTAGGGGCGGGGGCCTACGAGCAGTACTTC
15,-,once,TRBV19,TRBJ2-1,CASSLLGVTVNEQFF,TGTGCCAGTAGCTTATTAGGGGTTACAGTCAATGAGCAGTTCTTC
14,-,-,TRBV28,TRBJ1-1,CASKYGRVNTEAFF,TGTGCCAGCAAATACGGGAGAGTGAACACTGAAGCTTTCTTT
19,TRBD2,-,TRBV28,TRBJ2-2,CASRGQISSGRKNTGELFF,TGTGCCAGCCGGGGACAGATTTCTAGCGGGAGGAAGAACACCGGGGAGCTGTTTTTT
16,TRBD2,-,TRBV5-1,TRBJ2-1,CASRPPGLAGANEQFF,TGCGCCAGCAGACCCCCAGGACTAGCGGGAGCTAATGAGCAGTTCTTC
13,-,-,TRBV5-5,TRBJ2-2,CASAQNRAGELFF,TGTGCCAGCGCCCAGAATCGGGCCGGGGAGCTGTTTTTT
10,-,-,TRBV20-1,TRBJ1-2,CSAKIYGYTF,TGCAGTGCTAAGATCTATGGCTACACCTTC
15,TRBD2,-,TRBV6-1,TRBJ2-1,CASSEGLAGANEQFF,TGTGCCAGCAGTGAGGGGCTAGCGGGAGCCAATGAGCAGTTCTTC
13,TRBD1,-,TRBV2,TRBJ1-1,CASIRDRNTEAFF,TGTGCCAGCATCCGGGACAGGAACACTGAAGCTTTCTTT
16,-,-,TRBV2,TRBJ2-1,CASSYSEVLVPNEQFF,TGTGCCAGCAGTTATTCGGAGGTACTAGTCCCGAATGAGCAGTTCTTC
18,-,-,TRBV4-1,TRBJ2-3,CASSEAALAMGSPDTQYF,TGCGCCAGCAGCGAAGCGGCGCTAGCGATGGGTAGCCCAGATACGCAGTATTTT
15,-,-,TRBV5-1,TRBJ1-1,CASSTRGGWNTEAFF,TGCGCCAGCAGCACCCGGGGGGGATGGAACACTGAAGCTTTCTTT
16,-,-,TRBV7-2,TRBJ2-3,CASSLVGSSSTDTQYF,TGTGCCAGCAGCTTAGTGGGTAGTTCTAGCACAGATACGCAGTATTTT
15,TRBD2,few,TRBV29-1,TRBJ2-2,CSVESSGRAYGELFF,TGCAGCGTTGAATCTAGCGGGAGGGCCTACGGGGAGCTGTTTTTT